One T cell receptor (beta chain) is described in this entry. CDR1 SGHDT and CDR2 YYEEEE come from the germline V gene. Trimming removed 5 bases at V and 0 bases at J, with 18 bases between. This CDR3 spans 18 amino acids. This specimen belongs to a study of blood T cell repertoires in COVID-19. The data were produced by immunoSEQ multiplex PCR, yet TCRdb's version contains in-frame clones alone and is incomplete. This repertoire shows 250,000 to 350,000 clones, around 87% found once; its top ten account for about 7.8%. Material: peripheral blood. This chain links TRBV5-6 with TRBJ1-6, with TRBD1 as a possible D gene (5 bases). The source of this sequence is a woman in her fifties or sixties who had recovered from COVID-19. CDR3 DNA sequence: TGTGCCAGCAGTTTCTGGGGACTCCGGAGCTCCTATAATTCACCCCTCCACTTT. It specifies CASSFWGLRSSYNSPLHF.